The sample holds one count of the clone carrying this TCR beta chain. PCR primers comprised 60 Vbeta and 13 Jbeta primers. Repertoires were generated with immunoSEQ multiplex PCR, while TCRdb's copy carries only in-frame clones and drops some. In the table there are over 150,000 clones, 70% to 90% of which are singletons. The germline V and J ends were trimmed by 6 bases and 2 bases, with 8 bases remaining between them. There are 13 residues in the CDR3. In germline, CDR1 is SNHLY, CDR2 FYNNEI. The data are from a study of cytomegalovirus exposure and HLA in healthy donors. Input material: PBMCs. The chain employs TRBV2 and TRBJ2-1; D not certain. This receptor was obtained from a woman in her thirties or forties in good health and CMV-seropositive. CDR3 amino acids: CASRRSTYNEQFF. For the CDR3, the DNA is TGTGCCAGCAGGCGGTCCACCTACAATGAGCAGTTCTTC.